This T cell receptor beta chain was retrieved from a study of PD-L1 blockade in urothelial cancer. Study at large: Of some 30 patients, twenty-five were males with bladder-origin urothelial cancer.

TCRdb keeps only in-frame clones here, not all; method: immunoSEQ multiplex PCR. The sample yields about 120,000 clones, about 83% seen once. Time point meaning: peripheral blood 6 weeks after treatment start. Pretreatment and on-treatment blood mononuclear cell samples were taken, totaling between 1 and 8 time points per patient. The clonotype originates from a middle-aged man with urothelial cancer. The sample consisted of PBMCs, taken around atezolizumab (anti-PD-L1) treatment.

CDR3 in DNA: TGTGCCAGCCTACTAGCGGGAGCAGATACGCAGTATTTT. Its protein product is CASLLAGADTQYF. The genes are TRBV6-1 and TRBJ2-3; TRBD2 matches 11 bases. CDR1 is MNHNS and CDR2 is SASEGT in the germline V gene. V trimming: 8 bases; J trimming: 4 bases; junction bases outside the gene matches: 2. The CDR3 is 13 residues long.